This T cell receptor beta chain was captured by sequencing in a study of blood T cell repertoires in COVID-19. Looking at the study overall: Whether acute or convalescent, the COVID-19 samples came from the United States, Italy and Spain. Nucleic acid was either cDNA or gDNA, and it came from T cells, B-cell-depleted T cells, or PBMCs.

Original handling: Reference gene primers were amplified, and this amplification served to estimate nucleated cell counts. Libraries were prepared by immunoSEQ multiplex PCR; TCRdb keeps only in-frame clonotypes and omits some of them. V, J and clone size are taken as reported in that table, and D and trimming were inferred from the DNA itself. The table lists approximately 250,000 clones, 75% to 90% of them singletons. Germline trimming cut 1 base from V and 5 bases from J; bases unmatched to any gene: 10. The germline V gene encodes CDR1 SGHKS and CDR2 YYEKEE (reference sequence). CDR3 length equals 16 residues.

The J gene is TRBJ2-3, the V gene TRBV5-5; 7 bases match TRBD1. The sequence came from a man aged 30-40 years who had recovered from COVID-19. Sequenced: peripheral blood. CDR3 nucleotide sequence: TGTGCCAGCAGCTTGTTTGACAGGGTAGCCGAAGATACGCAGTATTTT. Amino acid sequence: CASSLFDRVAEDTQYF.